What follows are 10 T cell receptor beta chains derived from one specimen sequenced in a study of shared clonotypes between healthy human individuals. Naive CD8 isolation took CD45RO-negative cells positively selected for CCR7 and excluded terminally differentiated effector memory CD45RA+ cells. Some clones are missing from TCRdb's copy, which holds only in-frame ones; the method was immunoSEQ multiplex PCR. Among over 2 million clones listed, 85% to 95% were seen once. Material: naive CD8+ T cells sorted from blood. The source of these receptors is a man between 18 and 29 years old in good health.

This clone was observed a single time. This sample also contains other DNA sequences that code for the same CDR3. CDR3: CSVGGDYEQYF. The CDR3 DNA sequence: TGCAGCGTGGGGGGGGACTACGAGCAGTACTTC. This chain links TRBV29-1 with TRBJ2-7, with 7 nucleotides matching TRBD2. The V gene end was trimmed by 6 bases and the J gene end by 3 bases; junction bases not matched to a gene: 2. The CDR3 runs to 11 residues. The germline gives CDR1 SQVTM, CDR2 ANQGSEA.

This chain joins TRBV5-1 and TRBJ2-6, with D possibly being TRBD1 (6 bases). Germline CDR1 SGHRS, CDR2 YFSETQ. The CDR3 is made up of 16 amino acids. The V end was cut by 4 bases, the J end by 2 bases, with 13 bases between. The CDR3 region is CASSPVQGTGANVLTF. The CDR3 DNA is TGCGCCAGCAGCCCCGTACAGGGCACTGGGGCCAACGTCCTGACTTTC.

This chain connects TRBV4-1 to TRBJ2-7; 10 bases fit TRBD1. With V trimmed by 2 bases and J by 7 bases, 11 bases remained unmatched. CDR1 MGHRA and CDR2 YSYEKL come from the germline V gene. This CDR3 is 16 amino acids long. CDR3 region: CASSQKTGTGVWEQYF. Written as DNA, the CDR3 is TGCGCCAGCAGCCAAAAAACCGGGACAGGGGTATGGGAGCAGTACTTC.

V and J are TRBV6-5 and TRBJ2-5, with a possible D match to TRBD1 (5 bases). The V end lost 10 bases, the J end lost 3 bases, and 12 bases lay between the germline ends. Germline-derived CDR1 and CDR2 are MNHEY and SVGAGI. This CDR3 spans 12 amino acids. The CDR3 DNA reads TGTGCCACCGGGTCACAGGAAGAGACCCAGTACTTC. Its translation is CATGSQEETQYF.

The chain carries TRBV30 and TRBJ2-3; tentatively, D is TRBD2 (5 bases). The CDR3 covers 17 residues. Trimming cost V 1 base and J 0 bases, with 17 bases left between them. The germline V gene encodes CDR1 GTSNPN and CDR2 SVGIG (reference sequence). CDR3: CAWSDSAKDLSTDTQYF. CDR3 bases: TGTGCCTGGAGTGATAGCGCCAAAGACCTTAGCACAGATACGCAGTATTTT.

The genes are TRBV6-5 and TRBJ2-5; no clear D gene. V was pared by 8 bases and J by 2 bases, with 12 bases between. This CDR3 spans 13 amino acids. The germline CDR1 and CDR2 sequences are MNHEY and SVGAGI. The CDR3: CASGWTPQETQYF. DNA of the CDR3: TGTGCCAGCGGGTGGACCCCTCAAGAGACCCAGTACTTC.

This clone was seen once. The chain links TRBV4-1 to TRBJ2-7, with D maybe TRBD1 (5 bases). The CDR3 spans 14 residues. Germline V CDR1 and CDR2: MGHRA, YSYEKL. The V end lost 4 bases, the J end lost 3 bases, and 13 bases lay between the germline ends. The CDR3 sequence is CASSPQGRGYEQYF. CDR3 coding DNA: TGCGCCAGCAGCCCGCAGGGTAGAGGCTACGAGCAGTACTTC.

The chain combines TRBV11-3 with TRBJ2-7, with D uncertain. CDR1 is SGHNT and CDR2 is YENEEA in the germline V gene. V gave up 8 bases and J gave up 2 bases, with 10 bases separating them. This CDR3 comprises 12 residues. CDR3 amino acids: CASFEVTYEQYF. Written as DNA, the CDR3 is TGTGCCAGCTTTGAAGTTACCTACGAGCAGTACTTC.

CDR3 protein: CASSYMAGWDTEAFF. CDR3 nucleotides: TGTGCCAGCAGTTACATGGCTGGTTGGGACACTGAAGCTTTCTTT. The chain joins TRBV6-5 to TRBJ1-1; D call uncertain. Trimming pared 2 bases from V and 3 bases from J, leaving 13 bases between. The CDR3 totals 15 residues. The V gene's germline CDR1 is MNHEY and CDR2 SVGAGI.

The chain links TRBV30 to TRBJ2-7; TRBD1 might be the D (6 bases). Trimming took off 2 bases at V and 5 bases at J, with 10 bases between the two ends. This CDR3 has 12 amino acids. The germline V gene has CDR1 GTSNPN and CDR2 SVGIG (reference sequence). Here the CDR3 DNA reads TGTGCCTGGAGTACCCCAGGGGACGAGCAGTACTTC. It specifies CAWSTPGDEQYF. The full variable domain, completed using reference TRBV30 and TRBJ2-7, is SQTIHQWPATLVQPVGSPLSLECTVEGTSNPNLYWYRQAAGRGLQLLFYSVGIGQISSEVPQNLSASRPQDRQFILSSKKLLLSDSGFYLCAWSTPGDEQYFGPGTRLTVT.